Listed below are T cell receptor beta chains from one sample, sequenced in a study of tumor-infiltrating lymphocytes in primary liver carcinoma. In TCRdb, the multiplex PCR reads were re-called with MiXCR into one record per CDR3 protein. The table lists about 78,000 distinct CDR3 sequences, 60% to 80% of them singletons. The specimen sequenced was liver tumor tissue from sampling region 4. These receptors came from a man in his forties with primary liver carcinoma and hepatitis B virus infection. Both conserved end residues are part of each CDR3. The order of the fields is clone size, D gene, V gene, J gene, CDR3 DNA, CDR3 protein. The D gene is left open where the match is weak. Size is omitted from some rows. Given values are once, few, many or a class for expanded clones.

>many|TRBD1|TRBV6-6|TRBJ1-5
TGTGCCAGCAGTTACCCCCGGACAGGGAATAGCAATCAGCCCCAGCATTTT
CASSYPRTGNSNQPQHF
>many|NA|TRBV14|TRBJ2-1
TGTGCCAGCAGCCAATCGGGACTGCGCCGGCGGCACAATGAGCAGTTCTTC
CASSQSGLRRRHNEQFF
>NA|TRBD2|TRBV5-1|TRBJ2-1
TGCGCCAGCAGTTCGTCGAGCGGGAGGGCCGAGGGTGAGCATTTCTTC
CASSSSSGRAEGEHFF
>once|TRBD2|TRBV11-2|TRBJ2-1
TGTGGCAGCAGCTCGCGCCCCTGCGGGAGGATCTATAAGCAGTTCTTC
CGSSSRPCGRIYKQFF
>NA|NA|TRBV29-1|TRBJ2-1
TGCAGCGTTGAATCCCAGCGAAGCCCCTACAATGGGCACTTCTTC
CSVESQRSPYNGHFF
>many|NA|TRBV10-3|TRBJ2-3
TGTGCCATCAGTGAACAGGGCGGCGATACGCAGTATTTT
CAISEQGGDTQYF
>many|NA|TRBV5-4|TRBJ1-1
TGTGCCAGCACCTACAGGGTGGGCGGCACTGAAGCTTTCTTT
CASTYRVGGTEAFF
>NA|NA|TRBV28|TRBJ1-1
TGTGCCAGTCACAGCCGTGGGTTGAACGCTGAAGCTTTCTTT
CASHSRGLNAEAFF
>NA|TRBD2|TRBV29-1|TRBJ2-3
TGCAGCGTAAGGAGTAGCGGGCACACAGATACACATTATTTT
CSVRSSGHTDTHYF
>NA|NA|TRBV29-1|TRBJ2-5
TGTAGCGTTGAAATCTCCAGCCAAGAGACCCAGTACTTC
CSVEISSQETQYF
>NA|TRBD2|TRBV11-3|TRBJ2-3
TGCGTCAGCAGTACTAGCGGGGGTACAGATACGCAGTATTTT
CVSSTSGGTDTQYF
>NA|NA|TRBV7-8|TRBJ2-1
TGTGCCGGCACTCTTAGGGTTGAGCAGTTCTTC
CAGTLRVEQFF
>NA|NA|TRBV11-2|TRBJ2-7
TGTGCCAACAGCCCGGGGGGCTACCTGCAGTACTTC
CANSPGGYLQYF
>NA|NA|TRBV28|TRBJ2-7
TGTGTCAGCAGTCTCGACTACAACTACGAGCAGTACTTC
CVSSLDYNYEQYF
>NA|NA|TRBV7-9|TRBJ1-2
TGTGCCAGGAGCTTATCGACTAATTACTCTTTCGCGGGCTACACCTTC
CARSLSTNYSFAGYTF
>once|TRBD1|TRBV12-3/TRBV12-4|TRBJ2-1
TGTGCCAGCAGACTGGGACAGTCCTATGAGCAGCTCTTC
CASRLGQSYEQLF
>NA|NA|TRBV4-1|TRBJ1-1
TGCACCAGCAACCAAACACTGAATCTGAACACTGAAGCTTTCTTT
CTSNQTLNLNTEAFF
>once|NA|TRBV5-4|TRBJ2-2
TGTGCCGACAGCTTGGCGACCGGGGAGCTGTTTTTT
CADSLATGELFF
>NA|NA|TRBV20-1|TRBJ2-1
TGCAGTGCTAGAGAGACAGCCTCCTACAATGAGCAGTTCTTC
CSARETASYNEQFF
>NA|NA|TRBV6-5|TRBJ2-1
TGTGCCAGCAGTTACTCTGAGGGTCAGCAGTGTTTC
CASSYSEGQQCF
>few|NA|TRBV5-1|TRBJ2-2
TGCGCCAGCAGACCTACAGGGATGAACACCGGGGAGCTGTTTTTT
CASRPTGMNTGELFF
>many|NA|TRBV12-3/TRBV12-4|TRBJ2-5
TGTGCCAGCATGGGATCGGTAGCGGCCCCCAAAGAGACCCAGTACTTC
CASMGSVAAPKETQYF